This T cell receptor beta chain was sequenced for a study of cytomegalovirus exposure and HLA in healthy donors. Researchers ran the PCR with 60 Vbeta and 13 Jbeta primers. In the original processing: An analysis performed later counted 75 million to 80 million unique TCR beta chains (around 10 million of them shared). Assay used: immunoSEQ multiplex PCR; TCRdb lists only in-frame clones, some missing. D and trimming come from the DNA, and the V and J calls and clone size come from that table. The sample comprises 40,000 or so clones, 55% to 75% of which are singletons, and around 19% rests with the top ten. This cohort consisted of healthy bone marrow donors. The sample was PBMCs. This clonotype was obtained from a man aged 45-60 years in good health and CMV-seropositive.

The CDR3 protein is CSAPRDTEAFF. Written as DNA, the CDR3 is TGCAGTGCTCCCCGGGACACTGAAGCTTTCTTT. The chain is built from TRBV20-1 and TRBJ1-1; no clear D. The CDR3 runs 11 residues. Trimming stripped 5 bases from V and 3 bases from J, with 7 bases between. Germline loops: CDR1 DFQATT, CDR2 SNEGSKA (reference sequence).